The following is a T cell receptor beta chain sequence with its context. This record belongs to a study of shared clonotypes between healthy human individuals. V dropped 0 bases and J dropped 6 bases, with 13 bases sitting between them. Germline CDR1 reads SGHRS; CDR2 reads YFSETQ. This CDR3 is built from 14 residues. Selected positively for CCR7 and CD45RO-negative, naive CD8 cells excluded terminally differentiated effector memory CD45RA+ cells. When replicate PCRs were run on sorted subsets, they used roughly 0.2 ug DNA, approximately 33,000 T cell genomes. TCRdb's table, derived via immunoSEQ multiplex PCR, lists solely in-frame clones and lacks some. The data contain about 2 million clones, approximately 94% of them seen just once; the ten biggest clones take up roughly 1%.

The clonotype was recovered from a young man in good health. V and J are TRBV5-1 and TRBJ2-7; possible D gene TRBD2, 6 bases. The sequenced sample consisted of naive CD8+ T cells sorted from blood. Here the CDR3 reads CASSLEPSATEQYF. CDR3 nucleotides: TGCGCCAGCAGCTTGGAGCCTAGCGCTACCGAGCAGTACTTC.